These 3 T cell receptor beta chains were all obtained from the same sample, sequenced in a study of T cells in Graves' hyperthyroidism and ophthalmopathy (dated by TCRdb to the late 2010s). The library was made by multiplex PCR. Instrument used: Illumina HiSeq 2000. The TCR beta CDR3 regions were amplified from RNA transcripts. For the first round of RT-PCR on the TCR CDR3, the HTBI primer set was used together with the Qiagen OneStep RT-PCR kit. TCRdb reran the public reads through fastp at Q25 and MiXCR, keeping productive beta chains. Rows merge per CDR3 protein into single entries with the most common DNA and genes. The sample data list 450,000 to 650,000 distinct CDR3 sequences, and under 20% of these were observed just once. Of the sample, 17% is held by the ten largest clones. Sequenced material: blood. The receptors stem from a woman under 30 with Graves' ophthalmopathy.

This clonotype was found many times. This chain links TRBV5-1 with TRBJ1-1, with D unclear. V lost 0 bases, J lost 0 bases, and 15 bases lay in between. From germline, CDR1 is SGHRS and CDR2 YFSETQ. The CDR3 loop spans 17 amino acids. CDR3 loop: CASSLAAPTKMNTEAFF. In DNA form, the CDR3 reads TGCGCCAGCAGCTTGGCCGCCCCGACAAAAATGAACACTGAAGCTTTCTTT.

This rearrangement joins TRBV24-1 to TRBJ2-1; TRBD1 matches at 7 bases. The CDR3 length is 17 residues. The ends lost 3 bases at V and 7 bases at J; junction bases unmatched: 14. Germline lookup yields CDR1 KGHDR and CDR2 SFDVKD. This chain's CDR3 is CATSDPRPGQKGNEQFF. CDR3 in DNA: TGTGCCACCAGTGATCCCCGTCCGGGACAGAAGGGAAATGAGCAGTTCTTC.

This clonotype was found many times. The V gene is TRBV3-1, the J gene TRBJ1-2; tentative D call: TRBD1 (5 bases). This CDR3 comprises 15 residues. Germline V gene data show CDR1 as LGHDT and CDR2 as YNNKEL (reference sequence). Deletions cut 0 bases from V and 5 bases from J, with 13 bases between. Here the CDR3 DNA reads TGTGCCAGCAGCCAAGAGCCGGGGACCTCATATGGCTACACCTTC. Amino acids: CASSQEPGTSYGYTF.